The 32 T cell receptor beta chains listed next were all sequenced from one sample in a study of T-cell memory formation after mild COVID-19. TCRdb reprocessed the 5' RACE reads with MiXCR, giving one entry per CDR3 protein. Of tens of thousands of distinct CDR3 sequences listed, roughly 16% are singletons. Sequenced material: PBMCs or a T cell subset sorted from them (not recorded which). These receptors came from a man aged 18 to 35 who had mild COVID-19 (a few samples of this study predate the infection). Cell type and time point are not known.

There are a few counts of this clonotype. V usage is TRBV7-8 and J usage is TRBJ2-1; D may be TRBD1 or TRBD2 (5 bases each). The V gene's germline CDR1 is SGHVS and CDR2 FQNEAQ. V lost 4 bases and J 7 bases, leaving 20 bases between the germline ends. This CDR3 region has 16 residues. The DNA of the CDR3 is TGTGCCAGCAGCTCGCCGCGGGCAGGGTTGGGTAATGAGCAGTTCTTC. It encodes CASSSPRAGLGNEQFF.

This clonotype was detected ten times or more. The genes are TRBV7-2 and TRBJ2-1, with D maybe TRBD1 (7 bases). The CDR3 extends over 15 amino acids. The V and J ends lost 2 bases and 6 bases respectively, with 14 bases between them. Germline CDR1 and CDR2: SGHTA and FQGNSA. The CDR3 bases are TGTGCCAGCAGCTTACGGCCAGGGGGAGGCAATGAGCAGTTCTTC. Translating it yields CASSLRPGGGNEQFF.

This chain connects TRBV10-1 to TRBJ2-1; possibly TRBD1 for D (6 bases). The CDR3 has 14 residues. The V end lost 5 bases, the J end lost 6 bases, and 14 bases lay between the germline ends. Per the germline V gene, CDR1 is WNHNN and CDR2 is SYGVQD (reference sequence). CDR3 in DNA: TGCGCCAGCAGTTATACCGGGACACCCAATGAGCAGTTCTTC. Its protein product is CASSYTGTPNEQFF.

This clonotype ranks as medium-sized. V and J are TRBV6-4 and TRBJ2-1; 13 positions match TRBD2. The CDR3 has 15 residues. Germline values: CDR1 MRHNA, CDR2 SNTAGT. The V gene end was trimmed by 3 bases and the J gene end by 8 bases; junction bases not matched to a gene: 4. DNA of the CDR3: TGTGCCAGCAGTGAAACTAGCGGGGGGGCACATGAGCAGTTCTTC. It is translated as CASSETSGGAHEQFF.

This clonotype was observed a few times. The chain employs TRBV5-1 and TRBJ2-7; D uncertain. V gave up 0 bases and J gave up 0 bases, with 13 bases separating them. Germline values: CDR1 SGHRS, CDR2 YFSETQ. The CDR3 is 16 residues long. CDR3 region: CASSLEVRTRSYEQYV. The CDR3 region has the DNA TGCGCCAGCAGCTTGGAGGTCCGGACGCGCTCCTACGAGCAGTACGTC.

This clonotype was seen once. The J gene is TRBJ2-6, the V gene TRBV29-1; maybe TRBD1 (5 bases). CDR3 length equals 13 residues. Germline V CDR1 and CDR2: SQVTM, ANQGSEA. V was pared by 6 bases and J by 1 base, with 7 bases between. CDR3 bases: TGCAGCGTGCAGGGTTCTGGGGCCAACGTCCTGACTTTC. Protein: CSVQGSGANVLTF.

This clonotype was recorded many times. This chain links TRBV7-9 with TRBJ1-1; no definite D call. Germline CDR1 SEHNR, CDR2 FQNEAQ (reference sequence). The CDR3 runs to 13 residues. Between the trimmed V and J ends, which lost 4 bases and 0 bases, there was a span of 6 bases. The CDR3 reads CASSSTLNTEAFF. CDR3 DNA: TGTGCCAGCAGCTCGACGCTGAACACTGAAGCTTTCTTT.

This clonotype has a handful of counts. The V call is TRBV11-2, the J call TRBJ2-2; maybe TRBD1 (5 bases). Germline V lookup: CDR1 SGHAT, CDR2 FQNNGV. V lost 3 bases, J lost 3 bases, and 5 bases lay in between. The CDR3 extends over 13 amino acids. CDR3 protein: CASSFRDTGELFF. CDR3 sequence (DNA): TGTGCCAGCAGCTTCAGGGACACCGGGGAGCTGTTTTTT.

The chain is built from TRBV30 and TRBJ1-1, with D possibly being TRBD1 (6 bases). The CDR3 is 13 amino acids. Deletions cut 7 bases from V and 1 base from J, with 13 bases between. Germline V gives CDR1 GTSNPN, CDR2 SVGIG (reference sequence). CDR3 coding DNA: TGTGCCTCCGATCCGGACAGGAACACTGAAGCTTTCTTT. Encoded protein: CASDPDRNTEAFF. Full variable domain (missing parts from reference TRBV30 and TRBJ1-1): SQTIHQWPATLVQPVGSPLSLECTVEGTSNPNLYWYRQAAGRGLQLLFYSVGIGQISSEVPQNLSASRPQDRQFILSSKKLLLSDSGFYLCASDPDRNTEAFFGQGTRLTVV.

This clonotype was seen more than once but under ten times. This chain links TRBV20-1 with TRBJ2-7, with D perhaps TRBD1 (6 bases). This CDR3 is built from 12 residues. In germline, CDR1 is DFQATT, CDR2 SNEGSKA (reference sequence). V dropped 3 bases and J dropped 5 bases, with 11 bases sitting between them. CDR3 in amino acids: CSARYAGDEQYF. The CDR3 DNA is TGCAGTGCTAGGTACGCAGGGGACGAGCAGTACTTC.

This clonotype was seen ten or more times. J is TRBJ2-5 and V is TRBV7-3, with TRBD2 matching over 11 bases. From germline, CDR1 is SGHTA and CDR2 FQGTGA. Unmatched junction bases numbered 5, after V lost 3 bases and J lost 5 bases. The CDR3 has 15 residues. The CDR3 protein is CASSFVAGGLETQYF. The DNA for the CDR3 is TGTGCCAGCAGCTTCGTAGCGGGGGGGCTCGAGACCCAGTACTTC.

The chain has TRBV7-3 and TRBJ2-1; 10 bases are shared with TRBD2. The CDR3 spans 16 residues. J lost 8 bases, V lost 5 bases, and 12 bases had no gene match. CDR1 is SGHTA, CDR2 FQGTGA, per germline. Written as DNA, the CDR3 is TGTGCCAGCAGCCCTTCTAGCGGGGGCGGGGCGGATGAGCAGTTCTTC. Encoded protein: CASSPSSGGGADEQFF. Variable domain in full (rest from reference TRBV7-3 and TRBJ2-1): GAGVSQTPSNKVTEKGKYVELRCDPISGHTALYWYRQSLGQGPEFLIYFQGTGAADDSGLPNDRFFAVRPEGSVSTLKIQRTERGDSAVYLCASSPSSGGGADEQFFGPGTRLTVL.

This clonotype was detected only a few times. This chain joins TRBV7-8 and TRBJ2-5, with D tentatively TRBD1 or TRBD2 (6 bases each). The CDR3 runs 16 residues. The germline CDR1 and CDR2 sequences are SGHVS and FQNEAQ. V was trimmed by 2 bases and J by 2 bases, leaving 15 bases between them. The DNA of the CDR3 is TGTGCCAGCAGCTTAAATAGGGGGGCCCTACAAGAGACCCAGTACTTC. Encoded protein: CASSLNRGALQETQYF.

This clonotype was found many times. The rearrangement uses TRBV4-2 and TRBJ2-3; 9 bases map to TRBD2. With 2 bases clipped from V and 6 bases from J, the junction kept 9 bases outside the gene matches. The CDR3 is 16 amino acids. Germline assignment: CDR1 LGHNA and CDR2 YNFKEQ. CDR3 sequence reads: CASSQLSGGPSDTQYF. The CDR3 DNA follows: TGTGCCAGCAGCCAACTGAGCGGGGGGCCATCCGATACGCAGTATTTT.

The sample holds a few counts of this clonotype. This chain joins TRBV28 and TRBJ2-3; 10 bases are shared with TRBD2. The CDR3 spans 17 residues. V shed 2 bases and J 2 bases; nucleotides not matched to a gene: 7. The germline CDR1 and CDR2 sequences are MDHEN and SYDVKM. The CDR3: CASSLGERGGHTDTQYF. The CDR3 DNA follows: TGTGCCAGCAGTTTAGGGGAGCGGGGGGGACACACAGATACGCAGTATTTT.

This clonotype has just a few counts. The V and J genes are TRBV14 and TRBJ2-3; D unresolved. The CDR3 consists of 16 residues. Looked up from germline, CDR1 is SGHDN and CDR2 is FVKESK. The V end lost 1 base, the J end lost 0 bases, and 11 bases lay between the germline ends. The CDR3 region is CASSQVRLQSTDTQYF. The CDR3 DNA follows: TGTGCCAGCAGCCAAGTCCGACTGCAAAGCACAGATACGCAGTATTTT.

The chain employs TRBV4-1 and TRBJ1-1; D gene unclear. The V gene's germline CDR1 is MGHRA and CDR2 YSYEKL. The CDR3 is 18 residues long. V was clipped by 0 bases and J by 2 bases, with 19 bases between them. The DNA for the CDR3 is TGCGCCAGCAGCCAAGATGCGGCTTTTGACCACAAAAACACTGAAGCTTTCTTT. Protein product: CASSQDAAFDHKNTEAFF.

This clonotype has a single count. The chain couples TRBV7-7 to TRBJ2-1, with D perhaps TRBD2 (5 bases). Trimming shortened V by 5 bases and J by 6 bases, and 14 bases separated the two germline ends. Germline lookup yields CDR1 SSHAT and CDR2 FNYEAQ (reference sequence). CDR3 size: 14 residues. The CDR3 sequence is CASSQGRGFNEQFF. In nucleotides, the CDR3 is TGTGCCAGCAGCCAAGGTCGCGGGTTCAATGAGCAGTTCTTC. The full variable domain, completed using reference TRBV7-7 and TRBJ2-1, is GAGVSQSPRYKVTKRGQDVTLRCDPISSHATLYWYQQALGQGPEFLTYFNYEAQPDKSGLPSDRFSAERPEGSISTLTIQRTEQRDSAMYRCASSQGRGFNEQFFGPGTRLTVL.

This clonotype has only a few counts. The chain recombines TRBV10-3 with TRBJ2-3; D remains ambiguous. V gave up 3 bases and J gave up 0 bases, with 10 bases separating them. Per germline, CDR1 ENHRY and CDR2 SYGVKD. The CDR3 length is 15 residues. CDR3 bases: TGTGCCATCAGTGATGAGAGCCCCAGCACAGATACGCAGTATTTT. This sequence encodes CAISDESPSTDTQYF.

This clonotype has a handful of counts. The chain employs TRBV20-1 and TRBJ2-3; D is undetermined. Trimming stripped 3 bases from V and 1 base from J, with 14 bases between. This CDR3 is 15 amino acids long. Germline values: CDR1 DFQATT, CDR2 SNEGSKA (reference sequence). The chain's CDR3 is CSARSPGVGTDTQYF. The CDR3 DNA sequence: TGCAGTGCTAGGTCCCCGGGTGTCGGCACAGATACGCAGTATTTT.

This clonotype showed up many times. This chain's CDR3 is CASSLGGGVSDTQYF. The CDR3 DNA is TGTGCCAGCAGTTTGGGCGGGGGGGTTTCGGATACGCAGTATTTT. The V gene is TRBV12-3 or TRBV12-4, the J gene TRBJ2-3, with 9 nucleotides matching TRBD2. The CDR3 runs to 15 residues. V trimming: 3 bases; J trimming: 6 bases; junction bases outside the gene matches: 7.

CDR3 nucleotide sequence: TGTGCCAGCAGCTTTTGGACGTACTTAGAGACCCAGTACTTC. Protein sequence: CASSFWTYLETQYF. V is TRBV7-9 and J is TRBJ2-5; D ambiguous. The germline V gene has CDR1 SEHNR and CDR2 FQNEAQ (reference sequence). V was shortened by 3 bases and J by 4 bases, with 12 bases between the two germline ends. This CDR3 is built from 14 residues.

In this sample, this clonotype turned up a few times. This chain joins TRBV7-9 and TRBJ2-5; perhaps TRBD1 as D (5 bases). The CDR3 runs 15 residues. Per germline, CDR1 SEHNR and CDR2 FQNEAQ (reference sequence). V dropped 0 bases and J dropped 6 bases, with 14 bases sitting between them. Written as DNA, the CDR3 is TGTGCCAGCAGCTTAGCGTCGAGTCTGGGGCAGACCCAGTACTTC. This translates into CASSLASSLGQTQYF.

The J gene is TRBJ2-3, the V gene TRBV6-1; perhaps TRBD2 as D (5 bases). CDR3 length: 14 amino acids. V was pared by 4 bases and J by 6 bases, with 14 bases between. The V gene's germline CDR1 is MNHNS and CDR2 SASEGT. DNA for the CDR3: TGTGCCAGCAGTGGAGGGCACCCGCCGGATACGCAGTATTTT. Protein: CASSGGHPPDTQYF.

V gene TRBV5-4 combines with J gene TRBJ2-3; no clear D gene. Germline V gene lookup returns CDR1 SGHNT and CDR2 YYREEE (reference sequence). Trimming pared 2 bases from V and 0 bases from J, leaving 19 bases between. CDR3 size: 18 residues. CDR3 loop: CASSLALRLHPSTDTQYF. CDR3 DNA sequence: TGTGCCAGCAGCTTAGCTTTGAGACTCCACCCTAGCACAGATACGCAGTATTTT.

This clonotype was counted only a few times. This chain links TRBV4-3 with TRBJ2-7; D is ambiguous. The V gene's germline CDR1 is LGHNA and CDR2 YSLEER. The CDR3 runs 16 residues. Trimming left V 0 bases short and J 5 bases short, with 17 bases between. Written as DNA, the CDR3 is TGCGCCAGCAGCCAAGATATTAAGGGAAGAGTCGACGAGCAGTACTTC. As protein: CASSQDIKGRVDEQYF.

The CDR3 protein is CASSEDPGRKLFF. For the CDR3, the DNA is TGTGCCAGCAGTGAAGATCCGGGACGTAAACTGTTTTTT. The rearrangement uses TRBV25-1 and TRBJ1-4, with D possibly matching TRBD1 (5 bases). The CDR3 is 13 residues long. Germline V lookup: CDR1 MGHDK, CDR2 SYGVNS. Trimming took 2 bases from V and 11 from J, leaving 12 bases between them.

This rearrangement joins TRBV27 to TRBJ2-7; TRBD1 matches at 7 bases. With V trimmed by 4 bases and J by 1 base, 4 bases remained unmatched. This CDR3 has 14 residues. The germline CDR1 and CDR2 sequences are MNHEY and SMNVEV (reference sequence). CDR3 sequence reads: CASSSWDSSYEQYF. The CDR3 bases are TGTGCCAGCAGTTCCTGGGACAGTTCCTACGAGCAGTACTTC.

This clonotype was seen only a few times. V usage is TRBV14 and J usage is TRBJ1-2; D ambiguous. V gave up 1 base and J gave up 8 bases, with 14 bases separating them. From germline, CDR1 is SGHDN and CDR2 FVKESK. The CDR3 contains 14 residues. Written as DNA, the CDR3 is TGTGCCAGCAGCCAAGGGATCTCGGGGAAAGGCTACACCTTC. Protein sequence: CASSQGISGKGYTF.

The gene calls are TRBV25-1 and TRBJ2-6; 8 bases map to TRBD1. In germline, CDR1 is MGHDK, CDR2 SYGVNS. Trimming took 4 bases from V and 0 from J; bases not matched to a gene: 17. The CDR3 spans 21 residues. CDR3 in amino acids: CASSGDRFGQGTVSGANVLTF. The CDR3 DNA follows: TGTGCCAGCAGTGGAGACCGCTTTGGACAGGGAACGGTCTCTGGGGCCAACGTCCTGACTTTC.

The rearrangement links TRBV10-3 to TRBJ2-7; D is perhaps TRBD1 (7 bases). Between the trimmed V and J ends, which lost 11 bases and 3 bases, there was a span of 14 bases. CDR3 length: 12 residues. Germline loops: CDR1 ENHRY, CDR2 SYGVKD. This CDR3 reads CASAGQLYEQYF. CDR3 in DNA: TGTGCCTCCGCGGGACAGCTCTACGAGCAGTACTTC.

This clonotype was seen at least ten times. The rearrangement joins TRBV5-1 to TRBJ2-1, with 8 bases that match TRBD2. Germline values: CDR1 SGHRS, CDR2 YFSETQ. This CDR3 is 15 amino acids long. The V segment lost 4 bases and the J segment 3 bases; nucleotides outside the gene matches: 6. The CDR3 here is CASSAPRGVYNEQFF. CDR3 DNA sequence: TGCGCCAGCAGCGCACCGCGGGGGGTCTACAATGAGCAGTTCTTC.